Listed here are 11 T cell receptor beta chains from one sample, sequenced in a study of graft-versus-host responses after intestinal transplantation. These receptors lack a known antigen. TCRdb's copy holds only in-frame clones and misses some; the assay was immunoSEQ multiplex PCR. The sample shows roughly 69,000 clones, 90% to 95% of them seen only once. This specimen consisted of unstimulated CD8+ T cells sorted from spleen or lymph node cells, obtained before transplant. The receptor source for this set is a human donor who was the organ donor for an intestinal transplant.

The CDR3 sequence: CASSVEGGGPVTDTQYF. The CDR3 DNA sequence: TGTGCCAGCAGCGTAGAGGGGGGAGGGCCGGTAACAGATACGCAGTATTTT. The genes are TRBV9 and TRBJ2-3, with D perhaps TRBD2 (7 bases). This CDR3 has 17 amino acids. From germline, CDR1 is SGDLS and CDR2 YYNGEE. The germline V and J ends were trimmed by 0 bases and 3 bases, with 17 bases remaining between them.

The genes are TRBV9 and TRBJ2-3; unclear D gene. The CDR3 extends over 17 amino acids. Trimming cost V 2 bases and J 4 bases, with 20 bases left between them. From germline, CDR1 is SGDLS and CDR2 YYNGEE. The CDR3 nucleotides read TGTGCCAGCAGCGTCCCGGCGTATGATTGGAGTTCAGATACGCAGTATTTT. Translated: CASSVPAYDWSSDTQYF. Full variable domain (outside the CDR3, taken from reference TRBV9 and TRBJ2-3): DSGVTQTPKHLITATGQRVTLRCSPRSGDLSVYWYQQSLDQGLQFLIQYYNGEERAKGNILERFSAQQFPDLHSELNLSSLELGDSALYFCASSVPAYDWSSDTQYFGPGTRLTVL.

This chain joins TRBV28 and TRBJ2-1; a weak D match, TRBD1 (6 bases). The V end was cut by 6 bases, the J end by 4 bases, with 16 bases between. Germline CDR1 and CDR2: MDHEN and SYDVKM. CDR3 size: 15 residues. The CDR3 loop is CASSFDRLLYNEQFF. The CDR3 DNA reads as TGTGCCAGCAGCTTCGACAGGCTCCTTTACAATGAGCAGTTCTTC.

The CDR3 coding sequence is TGTGCCAGCATGAGTAAGAAAGAGACCCAGTACTTC. Its protein product is CASMSKKETQYF. The chain employs TRBV2 and TRBJ2-5; D not resolved. Germline loops: CDR1 SNHLY, CDR2 FYNNEI. The length of the CDR3 is 12 residues. Deletions cut 7 bases from V and 3 bases from J, with 9 bases between.

The CDR3 protein is CASPASGWEQYF. The CDR3 DNA is TGCGCCAGCCCAGCGTCCGGGTGGGAGCAGTACTTC. V gene TRBV23-1 combines with J gene TRBJ2-7; D is undetermined. TRBV23-1 is filed as an ORF, its function uncertain. Trimming took off 8 bases at V and 7 bases at J, with 15 bases between the two ends. The CDR3 runs to 12 residues.

In this sample, this clone turned up once. The chain has TRBV19 and TRBJ1-2; 9 bases map to TRBD1. Unmatched junction bases numbered 6, after V lost 4 bases and J lost 3 bases. The CDR3 has 15 residues. Germline lookup yields CDR1 LNHDA and CDR2 SQIVND (reference sequence). CDR3 amino acids: CASSTGTGPYYGYTF. DNA for the CDR3: TGTGCCAGTAGTACCGGGACAGGGCCCTACTATGGCTACACCTTC.

V and J are TRBV28 and TRBJ2-7, with 9 nucleotides matching TRBD2. Trimming took 8 bases from V and 1 from J; bases not matched to a gene: 12. Germline loops: CDR1 MDHEN, CDR2 SYDVKM. CDR3 length: 16 residues. The CDR3 nucleotides are TGTGCCAGCCAGATGGGCCTAGCGGGACGGTCCTACGAGCAGTACTTC. This encodes CASQMGLAGRSYEQYF. The full variable domain, completed using reference TRBV28 and TRBJ2-7, is DVKVTQSSRYLVKRTGEKVFLECVQDMDHENMFWYRQDPGLGLRLIYFSYDVKMKEKGDIPEGYSVSREKKERFSLILESASTNQTSMYLCASQMGLAGRSYEQYFGPGTRLTVT.

This sequence joins TRBV19 and TRBJ1-1; D gene uncertain. Per the germline V gene, CDR1 is LNHDA and CDR2 is SQIVND (reference sequence). Trimming removed 7 bases from V and 2 bases from J, with 11 bases in between. The CDR3 is made up of 13 amino acids. Written as DNA, the CDR3 is TGTGCCAGTAAGGAGGACCGTAACACTGAAGCTTTCTTT. It translates to CASKEDRNTEAFF.

The chain links TRBV5-1 to TRBJ1-2; tentative D call: TRBD1 (5 bases). This CDR3 is 16 amino acids long. Germline V gene data show CDR1 as SGHRS and CDR2 as YFSETQ. Between the trimmed V and J ends, which lost 3 bases and 4 bases, there was a span of 19 bases. The CDR3 DNA is TGCGCCAGCAGCTCGGATCTCAGGGAGGAGAGCTATGGCTACACCTTC. This codes for CASSSDLREESYGYTF.

This clone came up once. The rearrangement joins TRBV9 to TRBJ2-3; 7 nucleotides agree with TRBD1. CDR1 and CDR2 from the germline V gene are SGDLS and YYNGEE. Germline trimming cut 3 bases from V and 4 bases from J; bases unmatched to any gene: 11. CDR3 length: 16 amino acids. The CDR3 DNA sequence: TGTGCCAGCAGCGAGACAGGGCGTTCGGGCGCAGATACGCAGTATTTT. Translating gives CASSETGRSGADTQYF.

V usage is TRBV14 and J usage is TRBJ2-7; TRBD1 is a possible D gene (6 bases). The V gene's germline CDR1 is SGHDN and CDR2 FVKESK. The CDR3 has 16 residues. Trimming left V 4 bases short and J 1 base short, with 17 bases between. CDR3 in DNA: TGTGCCAGCAGCCCGTCTGAAAGGGGGTTTTCCTACGAGCAGTACTTC. It specifies CASSPSERGFSYEQYF. The variable domain in full, with the rest retrieved from reference TRBV14 and TRBJ2-7, is EAGVTQFPSHSVIEKGQTVTLRCDPISGHDNLYWYRRVMGKEIKFLLHFVKESKQDESGMPNNRFLAERTGGTYSTLKVQPAELEDSGVYFCASSPSERGFSYEQYFGPGTRLTVT.